The 5 T cell receptor beta chains presented below share a single source sample, sequenced in a study of shared clonotypes between healthy human individuals. TCRdb's copy holds only in-frame clones and misses some; the assay was immunoSEQ multiplex PCR. The sample has 1,400,000 or so clones; 98% to 99% are singletons. Input material: naive CD4+ T cells sorted from blood. Indicated subset: CD45RA+ positively selected. These receptors came from a man aged 30-40 years in good health.

The genes are TRBV2 and TRBJ1-4, with unresolved D. Germline V lookup: CDR1 SNHLY, CDR2 FYNNEI. This CDR3 has 15 residues. The V end lost 3 bases, the J end lost 2 bases, and 10 bases lay between the germline ends. The CDR3 DNA sequence: TGTGCCAGCAGTGACGGGGTGCCGACTAATGAAAAACTGTTTTTT. It is translated as CASSDGVPTNEKLFF.

This chain links TRBV7-9 with TRBJ2-1, with D tentatively TRBD1 (6 bases). Germline V gene data show CDR1 as SEHNR and CDR2 as FQNEAQ (reference sequence). This CDR3 contains 14 residues. Trimming cost V 4 bases and J 6 bases, with 13 bases left between them. The CDR3 bases are TGTGCCAGCAGCTCGGACAGTGCGATCAATGAGCAGTTCTTC. Its protein is CASSSDSAINEQFF.

V and J are TRBV28 and TRBJ2-7; 10 bases align to TRBD2. CDR3 length: 14 residues. The V gene end was trimmed by 5 bases and the J gene end by 2 bases; junction bases not matched to a gene: 3. Germline V gene data show CDR1 as MDHEN and CDR2 as SYDVKM. The CDR3 sequence: CASSSGTSAYEQYF. As DNA, the CDR3 is TGTGCCAGCAGTAGTGGGACTAGCGCCTACGAGCAGTACTTC. Complete variable domain (other parts from reference TRBV28 and TRBJ2-7): DVKVTQSSRYLVKRTGEKVFLECVQDMDHENMFWYRQDPGLGLRLIYFSYDVKMKEKGDIPEGYSVSREKKERFSLILESASTNQTSMYLCASSSGTSAYEQYFGPGTRLTVT.

This clone has more than one count but fewer than ten. This sample also contains other DNA sequences that code for the same CDR3. The rearrangement links TRBV7-9 to TRBJ1-1, with D hard to call. Germline lookup yields CDR1 SEHNR and CDR2 FQNEAQ (reference sequence). The CDR3 contains 12 residues. Trimming removed 3 bases from V and 5 bases from J, with 7 bases in between. CDR3 loop: CASSFGVTEAFF. The CDR3 DNA follows: TGTGCCAGCAGCTTCGGGGTGACTGAAGCTTTCTTT.

V is TRBV7-9 and J is TRBJ2-7; 7 bases are shared with TRBD2. With 7 bases clipped from V and 8 bases from J, the junction kept 11 bases outside the gene matches. The length of the CDR3 is 13 residues. Germline-derived CDR1 and CDR2 are SEHNR and FQNEAQ (reference sequence). In nucleotides, the CDR3 is TGTGCCAGCATCCAGGACGGACTAGGGAAGCAGTACTTC. Protein: CASIQDGLGKQYF.